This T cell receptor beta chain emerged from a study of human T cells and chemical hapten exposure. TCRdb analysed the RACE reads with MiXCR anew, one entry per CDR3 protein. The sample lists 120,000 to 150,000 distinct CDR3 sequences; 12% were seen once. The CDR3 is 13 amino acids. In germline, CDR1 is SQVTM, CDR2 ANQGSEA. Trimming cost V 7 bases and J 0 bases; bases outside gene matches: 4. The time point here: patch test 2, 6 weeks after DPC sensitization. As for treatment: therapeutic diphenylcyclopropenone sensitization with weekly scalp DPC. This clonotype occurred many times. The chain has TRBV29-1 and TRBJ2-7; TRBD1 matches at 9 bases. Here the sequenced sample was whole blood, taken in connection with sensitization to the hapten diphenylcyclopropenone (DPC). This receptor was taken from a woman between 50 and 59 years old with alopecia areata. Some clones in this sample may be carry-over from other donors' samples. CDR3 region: CSARDRVSYEQYF. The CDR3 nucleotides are TGCAGCGCTCGGGACAGGGTCTCCTACGAGCAGTACTTC.